A selection of T cell receptor beta chains follows, all from one sample in a study of blood T cell repertoires in COVID-19. The method was immunoSEQ multiplex PCR; TCRdb's version includes in-frame clones alone and lacks a portion of them. The sample lists approximately 200,000 clones, roughly nine tenths occurring once. Sequencing was carried out using PBMCs or T cells enriched from blood (not recorded which). These receptors were collected from a woman aged 18 to 35 in a cohort exposed to, infected with or recovered from COVID-19 (not recorded which). The CDR3 runs from the conserved cysteine through the conserved F or W. Each record gives: J gene, V gene, clone size, D gene, CDR3 protein, CDR3 DNA. D genes are given only for firm matches. Clone sizes are given selectively: once, few, many, or a class where the clone is expanded.

TRBJ1-3	TRBV4-1	.	.	CASSQERAGSGNTIYF	TGCGCCAGCAGCCAAGAGAGGGCTGGCTCTGGAAACACCATATATTTT
TRBJ2-7	TRBV5-6	.	.	CASSLASGEQYF	TGTGCCAGCAGCTTGGCCTCGGGCGAGCAGTACTTC
TRBJ2-2	TRBV19	.	.	CASEQQNTGELFF	TGTGCCAGTGAACAGCAGAACACCGGGGAGCTGTTTTTT
TRBJ2-7	TRBV5-8	.	.	CASSLVLAGVGNEQYF	TGTGCCAGCAGCTTGGTTCTGGCCGGGGTGGGGAACGAGCAGTACTTC
TRBJ1-5	TRBV19	.	.	CASSPAKEGLNQPQHF	TGTGCCAGTAGTCCCGCCAAAGAGGGTCTCAATCAGCCCCAGCATTTT
TRBJ1-1	TRBV9	once	.	CASSPRAVDTEAFF	TGTGCCAGCAGCCCGCGGGCGGTGGACACTGAAGCTTTCTTT
TRBJ1-1	TRBV6-1	.	.	CASSEDPDMNTEAFF	TGTGCCAGCAGTGAAGATCCGGACATGAACACTGAAGCTTTCTTT
TRBJ2-3	TRBV3-1/TRBV3-2	.	TRBD2	CASSQAGGDTQYF	TGTGCCAGCAGTCAGGCCGGGGGGGATACGCAGTATTTT
TRBJ1-3	TRBV5-5	.	.	CASSNRDNSGNTIYF	TGTGCCAGCAGCAACCGGGACAACTCTGGAAACACCATATATTTT
TRBJ2-7	TRBV23-1	.	TRBD2	CASSQETREGVYEQYF	TGCGCCAGCAGTCAAGAGACCCGGGAGGGGGTTTACGAGCAGTACTTC
TRBJ1-5	TRBV30	.	TRBD1	CAWSDRANQPQHF	TGTGCCTGGAGCGACAGGGCCAATCAGCCCCAGCATTTT
TRBJ1-4	TRBV19	.	TRBD1	CASSPTGFNEKLFF	TGTGCCAGTAGCCCGACAGGGTTTAATGAAAAACTGTTTTTT
TRBJ1-1	TRBV11-2	.	.	CASSSEINTEAFF	TGTGCCAGCAGCTCCGAGATAAACACTGAAGCTTTCTTT
TRBJ1-5	TRBV6-2/TRBV6-3	.	.	CASSDGLGQGNQPQHF	TGTGCCAGCAGTGACGGTCTGGGGCAGGGGAATCAGCCCCAGCATTTT
TRBJ1-2	TRBV5-1	once	TRBD1	CASSSQQGGNYGYTF	TGCGCCAGCAGCTCCCAACAGGGGGGGAACTATGGCTACACCTTC
TRBJ1-5	TRBV6-2/TRBV6-3	.	TRBD1	CASSYFATTGRQPQHF	TGTGCCAGCAGTTACTTCGCGACGACAGGGAGGCAGCCCCAGCATTTT
TRBJ2-3	TRBV21-1	.	.	CASSRGPTDTQYF	TGTGCCAGCAGCAGGGGCCCCACAGATACGCAGTATTTT
TRBJ1-2	TRBV7-9	.	.	CASSKGYYGYTF	TGTGCCAGCAGCAAGGGGTACTATGGCTACACCTTC
TRBJ1-2	TRBV29-1	.	.	CSVEGGPATGLNYGYTF	TGCAGCGTTGAGGGGGGGCCTGCCACGGGGCTTAACTATGGCTACACCTTC
TRBJ1-1	TRBV7-9	.	.	CASSAQGNTEAFF	TGTGCCAGCAGCGCCCAGGGGAACACTGAAGCTTTCTTT
TRBJ1-6	TRBV28	.	.	CASSLGGVLDSPLHF	TGTGCCAGCAGTTTAGGCGGGGTTTTGGATTCACCCCTCCACTTT
TRBJ2-5	TRBV6-5	.	.	CASSYSPRETQYF	TGTGCCAGCAGTTATAGTCCTCGAGAGACCCAGTACTTC
TRBJ1-2	TRBV19	.	.	CASSIDQGVHGYTF	TGTGCCAGTAGTATAGATCAAGGGGTGCATGGCTACACCTTC
TRBJ1-2	TRBV30	.	TRBD1	CACDRGAADGGYTF	TGTGCCTGTGACAGGGGCGCCGCCGACGGAGGCTACACCTTC
TRBJ1-1	TRBV7-9	.	.	CASSLPPLQEAFF	TGTGCCAGCAGCTTACCCCCATTACAAGAAGCTTTCTTT
TRBJ1-1	TRBV6-5	.	TRBD1	CASRVQGAGTEAFF	TGTGCCAGCAGGGTACAGGGGGCCGGCACTGAAGCTTTCTTT
TRBJ2-7	TRBV11-2	.	TRBD2	CASSLAGREGEEQYF	TGTGCCAGCAGCTTAGCAGGGCGGGAGGGAGAAGAGCAGTACTTC
TRBJ1-5	TRBV3-1/TRBV3-2	.	.	CASSPGGGQPQHF	TGTGCCAGCAGCCCGGGGGGGGGCCAGCCCCAGCATTTT
TRBJ1-1	TRBV10-2	.	TRBD1	CASSRTGTEAFF	TGCGCCAGCAGCAGGACAGGGACTGAAGCTTTCTTT
TRBJ1-6	TRBV25-1	.	.	CASSDGIRGNSPLHF	TGTGCCAGCAGTGATGGAATAAGAGGAAATTCACCCCTCCACTTT
TRBJ1-2	TRBV28	.	.	CASSFPERRGYTF	TGTGCCAGCAGTTTTCCGGAGAGGCGTGGCTACACCTTC
TRBJ1-5	TRBV7-8	.	.	CASSLEPVRNQPQHF	TGTGCCAGCAGCTTAGAACCCGTCCGGAATCAGCCCCAGCATTTT
TRBJ2-1	TRBV2	.	TRBD1	CASRVDRLPYNEQFF	TGTGCCAGCAGAGTGGACAGGTTGCCCTACAATGAGCAGTTCTTC
TRBJ2-1	TRBV7-6	.	TRBD1	CASSPTRTGVGNEQFF	TGTGCCAGCAGCCCAACCAGGACAGGAGTGGGCAATGAGCAGTTCTTC
TRBJ2-3	TRBV27	.	TRBD2	CASRDGTSGWVDTQYF	TGTGCCAGCAGGGACGGGACTAGCGGGTGGGTAGATACGCAGTATTTT
TRBJ2-3	TRBV6-1	few	TRBD2	CASSERGGTVDTQYF	TGTGCCAGCAGTGAACGGGGGGGAACGGTAGATACGCAGTATTTT
TRBJ1-2	TRBV6-5	.	.	CASSSPRAGYYGYTF	TGTGCCAGCAGTTCCCCTAGGGCAGGGTACTATGGCTACACCTTC
TRBJ2-1	TRBV4-2	.	TRBD2	CASSQFMSGGAYNEQFF	TGTGCCAGCAGCCAATTCATGAGCGGGGGGGCCTACAATGAGCAGTTCTTC
TRBJ2-2	TRBV28	.	TRBD1	CASSLTGQGDGELFF	TGTGCCAGCAGTTTAACGGGACAGGGGGACGGGGAGCTGTTTTTT
TRBJ1-1	TRBV6-1	.	.	CASSEVTRGTEAFF	TGTGCCAGCAGTGAAGTCACCCGCGGGACTGAAGCTTTCTTT
TRBJ1-4	TRBV5-4	.	.	CASSLQGEKLFF	TGTGCCAGCAGCTTGCAGGGTGAAAAACTGTTTTTT
TRBJ2-7	TRBV5-1	.	.	CASSLVTGSYEQYF	TGCGCCAGCAGCTTGGTTACAGGGTCCTACGAGCAGTACTTC